This T cell receptor beta chain was captured by sequencing in a study of blood T cell repertoires in COVID-19. Across the study: Italy, Spain and the United States were the sources of the convalescent and acute COVID-19 samples. Nucleic acid was either cDNA or gDNA, and it came from T cells, B-cell-depleted T cells, or PBMCs.

In the study's own analysis: Researchers report that nucleated cell counts were estimated from reference gene primer amplification. The protocol was immunoSEQ multiplex PCR, while the TCRdb copy is restricted to in-frame clones and leaves out a portion. V and J calls and clone size come straight from that table; D and trimming were deduced from the DNA. The data contain some 24,000 clones, roughly 86% of them singletons. Per the germline V gene, CDR1 is SGHAT and CDR2 is FQNNGV. The V end was cut by 6 bases, the J end by 3 bases, with 11 bases between. The CDR3 length is 13 residues. The chain has TRBV11-2 and TRBJ1-1, with D possibly matching TRBD1 (6 bases). The receptor was isolated from a man aged 50-59 years with active COVID-19. Sequenced sample: peripheral blood. In DNA form, the CDR3 reads TGTGCCAGCAGGTCGGACAGTTACACTGAAGCTTTCTTT. It codes for CASRSDSYTEAFF. Drawing the rest from reference TRBV11-2 and TRBJ1-1, the complete variable domain is EAGVAQSPRYKIIEKRQSVAFWCNPISGHATLYWYQQILGQGPKLLIQFQNNGVVDDSQLPKDRFSAERLKGVDSTLKIQPAKLEDSAVYLCASRSDSYTEAFFGQGTRLTVV.